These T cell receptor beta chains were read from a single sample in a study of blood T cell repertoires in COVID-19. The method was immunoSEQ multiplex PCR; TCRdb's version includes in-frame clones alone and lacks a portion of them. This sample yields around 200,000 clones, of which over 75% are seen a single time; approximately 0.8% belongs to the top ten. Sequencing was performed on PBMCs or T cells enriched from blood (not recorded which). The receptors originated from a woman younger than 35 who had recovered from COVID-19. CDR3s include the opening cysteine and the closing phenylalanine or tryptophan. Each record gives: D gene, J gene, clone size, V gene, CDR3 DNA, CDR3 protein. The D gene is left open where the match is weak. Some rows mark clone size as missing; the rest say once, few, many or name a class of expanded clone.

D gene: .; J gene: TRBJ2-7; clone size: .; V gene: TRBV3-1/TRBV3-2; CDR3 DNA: TGTGCCAGCAGCCAGTTTTTCCGCTACGAGCAGTACTTC; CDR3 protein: CASSQFFRYEQYF
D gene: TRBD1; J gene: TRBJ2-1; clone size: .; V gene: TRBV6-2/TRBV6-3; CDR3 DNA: TGTGCCAGCAGTTACCCGGGACAGGGCTATGAGCAGTTCTTC; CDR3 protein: CASSYPGQGYEQFF
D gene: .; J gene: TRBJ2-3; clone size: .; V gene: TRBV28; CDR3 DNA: TGTGCCAGCAGTCCCGGACAGTTCACAGATACGCAGTATTTT; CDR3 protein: CASSPGQFTDTQYF
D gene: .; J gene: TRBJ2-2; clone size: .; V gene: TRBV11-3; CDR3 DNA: TGTGCCAGCAGCTTAGTAGGGGGAATCTCCGGGGAGCTGTTTTTT; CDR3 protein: CASSLVGGISGELFF
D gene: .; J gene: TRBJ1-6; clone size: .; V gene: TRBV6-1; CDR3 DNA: TGTGCCAGCAGTGAAGCACGGGACGGGGGGCTCCACTTT; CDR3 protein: CASSEARDGGLHF
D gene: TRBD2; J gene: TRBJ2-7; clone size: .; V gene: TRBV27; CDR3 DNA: TGTGCCAGCAAAGCGGGAATGACTTGGTACGAGCAGTACTTC; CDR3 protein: CASKAGMTWYEQYF
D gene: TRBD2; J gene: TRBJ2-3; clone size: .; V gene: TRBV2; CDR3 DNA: TGTGCCAGCAGTGGGACTAGCGGTTACACAGATACGCAGTATTTT; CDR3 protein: CASSGTSGYTDTQYF
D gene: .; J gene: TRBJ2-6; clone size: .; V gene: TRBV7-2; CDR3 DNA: TGTGCCAGCAGCTTTCAGGGCTCTGGGGCCAACGTCCTGACTTTC; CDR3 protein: CASSFQGSGANVLTF
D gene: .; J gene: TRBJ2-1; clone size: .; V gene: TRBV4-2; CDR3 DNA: TGTGCCAGCAGCCCAATTTACTTAGCGGACAATGAGCAGTTCTTC; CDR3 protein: CASSPIYLADNEQFF
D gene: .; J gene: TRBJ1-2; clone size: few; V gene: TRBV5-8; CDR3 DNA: TGTGCCAGCAGCTTGGCCACGGACAGTTGGGCTAACTATGGCTACACCTTC; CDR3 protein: CASSLATDSWANYGYTF
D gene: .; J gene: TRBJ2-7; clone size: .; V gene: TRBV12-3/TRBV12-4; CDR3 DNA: TGTGCCAGCAGTTTATATAGCGAGCAGTACTTC; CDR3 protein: CASSLYSEQYF
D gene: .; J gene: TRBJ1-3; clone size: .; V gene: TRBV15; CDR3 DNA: TGTGCCACCAGCAGAGCTACCCCGAACTCTGGAAACACCATATATTTT; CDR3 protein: CATSRATPNSGNTIYF
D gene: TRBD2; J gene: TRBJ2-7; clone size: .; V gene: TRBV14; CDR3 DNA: TGTGCCAGCAGCCCCGGACTCTTAGGGACTAGCGGTGGCGAGCAGTACTTC; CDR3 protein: CASSPGLLGTSGGEQYF
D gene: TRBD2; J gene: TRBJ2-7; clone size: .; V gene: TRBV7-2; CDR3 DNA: TGTGCCAGCAGCTCCCGATCCGGACTAGCGGGGGGGGAGTACGAGCAGTACTTC; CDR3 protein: CASSSRSGLAGGEYEQYF
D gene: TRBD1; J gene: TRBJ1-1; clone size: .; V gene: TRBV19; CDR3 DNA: TGTGCCAGTAGTATCTGGAACAGGGGGCCGATCGACACTGAAGCTTTCTTT; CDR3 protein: CASSIWNRGPIDTEAFF
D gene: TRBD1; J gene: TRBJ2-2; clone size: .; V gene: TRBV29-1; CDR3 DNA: TGCAGCGTTGGGGGGGCCAGGGGGCGTCCCGGGGAGCTGTTTTTT; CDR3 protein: CSVGGARGRPGELFF
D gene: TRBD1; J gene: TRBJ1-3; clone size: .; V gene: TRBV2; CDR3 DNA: TGTGCCAGCGGAAGGACTAAGGGGGCATCGGGAAACACCATATATTTT; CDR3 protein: CASGRTKGASGNTIYF
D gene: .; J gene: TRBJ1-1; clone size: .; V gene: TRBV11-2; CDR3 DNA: TGTGCCAGCAGCTTTCCAGAGAACACTGAAGCTTTCTTT; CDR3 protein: CASSFPENTEAFF
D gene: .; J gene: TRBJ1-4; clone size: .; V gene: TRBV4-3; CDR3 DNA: TGCGCCAGCAGCCAAGTCTTAGCTGCAACTAATGAAAAACTGTTTTTT; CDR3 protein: CASSQVLAATNEKLFF
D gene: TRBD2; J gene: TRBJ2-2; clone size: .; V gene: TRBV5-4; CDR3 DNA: TGTGCCAGCAGCTTTCTGCCTAGCGGATACGGGGAGCTGTTTTTT; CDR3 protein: CASSFLPSGYGELFF
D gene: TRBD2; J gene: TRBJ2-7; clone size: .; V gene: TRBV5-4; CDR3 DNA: TGTGCCAGCAGCCCCCCCCCGCCAGCGGGAGACGAGCAGTACTTC; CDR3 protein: CASSPPPPAGDEQYF
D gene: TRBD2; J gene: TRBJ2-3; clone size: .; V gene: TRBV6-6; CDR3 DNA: TGTGCCAGCAGTAGGGGACTAGCGGGGGACACAGATACGCAGTATTTT; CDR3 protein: CASSRGLAGDTDTQYF
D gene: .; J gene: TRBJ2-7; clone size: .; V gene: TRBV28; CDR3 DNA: TGTGCCAGCAGACAGTCCCTCTACGAGCAGTACTTC; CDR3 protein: CASRQSLYEQYF
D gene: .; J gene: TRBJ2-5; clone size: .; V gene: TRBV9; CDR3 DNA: TGTGCCAGCAGCGTAGGAGAGGTCCAAGAGACCCAGTACTTC; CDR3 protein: CASSVGEVQETQYF
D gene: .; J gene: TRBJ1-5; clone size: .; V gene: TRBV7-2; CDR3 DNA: TGTGCCAGCAGCTCCAGGGGCAATCAGCCCCAGCATTTT; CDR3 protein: CASSSRGNQPQHF
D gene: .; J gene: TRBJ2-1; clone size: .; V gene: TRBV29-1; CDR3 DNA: TGCGGCGGGGGCAGGGAGTACAATGAGCAGTTCTTC; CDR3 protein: CGGGREYNEQFF
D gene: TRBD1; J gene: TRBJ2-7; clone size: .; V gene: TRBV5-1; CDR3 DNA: TGCGCCAGCAGCTTGGGACAGGGACACTACGAGCAGTACTTC; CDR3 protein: CASSLGQGHYEQYF
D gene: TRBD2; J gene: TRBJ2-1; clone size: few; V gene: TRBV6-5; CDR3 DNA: TGTGCCAGCACACCTAGCGGGAGTCGGAAGTTCTTC; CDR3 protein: CASTPSGSRKFF
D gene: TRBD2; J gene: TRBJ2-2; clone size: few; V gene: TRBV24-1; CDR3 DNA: TGTGCCACCAGTGATTTTATGGGAGGGCCGAACACCGGGGAGCTGTTTTTT; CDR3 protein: CATSDFMGGPNTGELFF
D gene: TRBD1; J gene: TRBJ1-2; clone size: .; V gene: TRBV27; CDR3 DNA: TGTGCCAGCAGTTTTGGGGACAGGGATGGCTACACCTTC; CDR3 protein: CASSFGDRDGYTF
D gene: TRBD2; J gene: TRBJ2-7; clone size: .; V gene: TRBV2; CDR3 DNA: TGTGCCAGCAGTGTCCCCCTTGCCGGTGGGACTAGCGACACCTACGAGCAGTACTTC; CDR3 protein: CASSVPLAGGTSDTYEQYF
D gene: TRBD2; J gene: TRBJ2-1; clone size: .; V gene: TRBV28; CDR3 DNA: TGTGCCAGCAGTTTTAGCGGGAGGGGGGCCTACAATGAGCAGTTCTTC; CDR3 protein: CASSFSGRGAYNEQFF
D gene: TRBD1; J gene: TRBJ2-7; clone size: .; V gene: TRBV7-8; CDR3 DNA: TGTGCCAGCAGCCTACGGCTATCCGGGACAGGGGTCCCCTACGAGCAGTACTTC; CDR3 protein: CASSLRLSGTGVPYEQYF
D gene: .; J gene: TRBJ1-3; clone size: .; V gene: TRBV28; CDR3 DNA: TGTGCCAGCAGGCGGGATTTGGGAAACACCATATATTTT; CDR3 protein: CASRRDLGNTIYF
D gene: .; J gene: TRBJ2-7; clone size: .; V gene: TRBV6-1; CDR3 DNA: TGTGCCAGCAGTGATATAGGGGACTTTTCCTACGAGCAGTACTTC; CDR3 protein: CASSDIGDFSYEQYF
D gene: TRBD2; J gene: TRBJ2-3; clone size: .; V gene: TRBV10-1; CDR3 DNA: TGCGCCAGCAGGGCTACCCGAGGCGAGGGGACTAGCGGTACCACAGATACGCAGTATTTT; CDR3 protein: CASRATRGEGTSGTTDTQYF
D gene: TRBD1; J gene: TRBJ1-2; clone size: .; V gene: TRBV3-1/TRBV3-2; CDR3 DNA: TGTGCCAGCAGCCAAGCGACAGGGGGTGGCTACACCTTC; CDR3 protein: CASSQATGGGYTF
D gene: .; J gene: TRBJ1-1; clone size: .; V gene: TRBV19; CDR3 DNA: TGTGCCAGTAGTATAGGAATAGGGGTAAACACTGAAGCTTTCTTT; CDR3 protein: CASSIGIGVNTEAFF
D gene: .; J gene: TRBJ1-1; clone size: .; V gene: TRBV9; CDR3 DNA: TGTGCCAGCAGCCCGCGGGCAGGCGACAACACTGAAGCTTTCTTT; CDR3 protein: CASSPRAGDNTEAFF
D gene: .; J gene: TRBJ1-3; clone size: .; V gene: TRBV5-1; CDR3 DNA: TGCGCCAGCAGCAAGCCGGACAGCCTCTCTGGAAACACCATATATTTT; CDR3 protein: CASSKPDSLSGNTIYF
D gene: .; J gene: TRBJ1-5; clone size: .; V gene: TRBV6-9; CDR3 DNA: TGTGCCAGCAGTTACGTACATGGACCGAAAAGATCGGCCGGTGGGGCGCCCCAGCATTTT; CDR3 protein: CASSYVHGPKRSAGGAPQHF
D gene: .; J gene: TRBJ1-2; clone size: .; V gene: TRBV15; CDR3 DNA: TGTGCCACCAGCAGGGACACGTGGGGCTACACCTTC; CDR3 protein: CATSRDTWGYTF
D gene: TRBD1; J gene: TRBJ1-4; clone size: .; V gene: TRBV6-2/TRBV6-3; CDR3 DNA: TGTGCCAGCAGTTACTCACCGGGACAGCCAGCAACTAATGAAAAACTGTTTTTT; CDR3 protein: CASSYSPGQPATNEKLFF
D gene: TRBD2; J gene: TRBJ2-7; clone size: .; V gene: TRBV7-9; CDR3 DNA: TGTGCCAGCAGCCGACAAATAGCGGGAGGGCCCTACGAGCAGTACTTC; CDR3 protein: CASSRQIAGGPYEQYF
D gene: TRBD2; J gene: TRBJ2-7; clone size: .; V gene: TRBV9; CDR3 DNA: TGTGCCAGCAGCGCCGGGACTAGCGGGAGTTTCCACGAGCAGTACTTC; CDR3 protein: CASSAGTSGSFHEQYF
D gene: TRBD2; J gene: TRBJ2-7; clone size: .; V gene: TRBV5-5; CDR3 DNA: TGTGCCAGCAGCTTTGGATGGAGGACTAGCGGGCCAGGGGCCGAGCAGTACTTC; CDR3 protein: CASSFGWRTSGPGAEQYF
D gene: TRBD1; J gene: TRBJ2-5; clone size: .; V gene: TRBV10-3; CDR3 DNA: TGTGCCATCAGCCGACAGGGCCAAGAGACCCAGTACTTC; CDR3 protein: CAISRQGQETQYF
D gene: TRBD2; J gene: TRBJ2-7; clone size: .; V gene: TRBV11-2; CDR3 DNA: TGTGCCAGCAGCGAAATTTATGGGAGGGCCTACGAGCAGTACTTC; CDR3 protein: CASSEIYGRAYEQYF